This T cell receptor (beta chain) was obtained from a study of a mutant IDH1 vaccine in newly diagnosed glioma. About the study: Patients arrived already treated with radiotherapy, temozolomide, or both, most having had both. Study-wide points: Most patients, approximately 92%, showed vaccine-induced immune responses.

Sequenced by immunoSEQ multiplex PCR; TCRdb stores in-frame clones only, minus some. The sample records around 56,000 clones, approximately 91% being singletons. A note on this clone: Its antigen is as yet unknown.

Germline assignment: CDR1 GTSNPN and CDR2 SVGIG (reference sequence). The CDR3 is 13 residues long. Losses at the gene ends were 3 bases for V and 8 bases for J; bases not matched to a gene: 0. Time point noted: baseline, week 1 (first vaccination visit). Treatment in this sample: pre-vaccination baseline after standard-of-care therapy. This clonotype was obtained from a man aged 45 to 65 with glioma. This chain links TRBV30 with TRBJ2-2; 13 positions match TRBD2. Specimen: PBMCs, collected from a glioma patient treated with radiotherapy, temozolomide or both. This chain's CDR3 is CAWRGLAGGELFF. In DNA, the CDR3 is TGTGCCTGGAGGGGACTAGCGGGAGGGGAGCTGTTTTTT.